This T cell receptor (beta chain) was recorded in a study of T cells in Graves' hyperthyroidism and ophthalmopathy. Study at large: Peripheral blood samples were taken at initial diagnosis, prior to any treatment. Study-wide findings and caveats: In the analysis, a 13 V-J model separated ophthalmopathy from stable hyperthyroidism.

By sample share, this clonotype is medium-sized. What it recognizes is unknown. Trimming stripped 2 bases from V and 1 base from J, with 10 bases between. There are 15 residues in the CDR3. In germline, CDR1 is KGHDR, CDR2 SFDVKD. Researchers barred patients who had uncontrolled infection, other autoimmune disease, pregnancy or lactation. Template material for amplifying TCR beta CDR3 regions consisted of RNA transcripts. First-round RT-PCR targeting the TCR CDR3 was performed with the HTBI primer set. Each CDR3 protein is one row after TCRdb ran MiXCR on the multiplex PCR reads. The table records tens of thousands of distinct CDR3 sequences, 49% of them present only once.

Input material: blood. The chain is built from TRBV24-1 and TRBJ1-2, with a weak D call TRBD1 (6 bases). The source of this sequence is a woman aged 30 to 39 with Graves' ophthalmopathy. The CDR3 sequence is CATSDSTRGNYGYTF. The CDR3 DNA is TGTGCCACCAGTGATTCAACCAGGGGTAACTATGGCTACACCTTC.